The clone carrying this TCR beta chain was seen at least ten times. This sample is drawn from a study of regulatory T cells in long-lasting Graves disease. The CDR3 spans 13 residues. The germline CDR1 and CDR2 sequences are SQVTM and ANQGSEA. Trimming removed 4 bases from V and 3 bases from J, with 10 bases in between. Building the TCR beta libraries relied on iRepertoire HTBI primers, and CDR3 regions underwent Arm-PCR. TCRdb called the multiplex PCR reads again in MiXCR, with one record for every CDR3 protein. The sample holds 300,000 to 400,000 distinct CDR3 sequences, 15% to 18% seen once. Time point here: newly diagnosed GD, antithyroid drugs for less than 3 months. TCR sequences were obtained from RNA taken from PBMCs. As collected, the peripheral blood samples measured 7.5 to 10 milliliters each and went into EDTA tubes.

This TCR came from a female donor with Graves disease. The chain carries TRBV29-1 and TRBJ1-5; a possible D gene is TRBD1 (5 bases). Material: peripheral blood mononuclear cells (PBMCs), obtained at new diagnosis, from a patient treated with antithyroid drugs. Written as DNA, the CDR3 is TGCAGCGTTGCGGGGGGAGACAATCAGCCCCAGCATTTT. It is translated as CSVAGGDNQPQHF.